This T cell receptor beta chain was observed in a study of OX40 agonist ivuxolimab in advanced cancers. On the study more broadly: Dose-escalation patients suffered from hepatocellular carcinoma, melanoma, renal cell or head and neck cancer.

This clone occurred once. The target antigen is unknown. Study observations and caveats: Certain nonresponding patients likewise had low normalized T-cell clonal expansion.

Drawing of blood for sampling happened at baseline, at cycle 4 day 1, and at cycle 7 day 1. Clones were read by immunoSEQ multiplex PCR, and TCRdb kept only the in-frame ones, dropping some. The sample records about 66,000 clones, 75% to 80% being singletons. The receptor's source is an adult with an advanced solid tumor such as melanoma, head and neck, liver or kidney cancer. This specimen consisted of CD4+ or CD8+ T cells sorted from blood, obtained in a trial of the OX40 agonist ivuxolimab.

This chain's CDR3 is CASSLGTSARSSYEQYF. CDR3 DNA sequence: TGTGCCAGCAGCTTAGGTACTAGCGCGAGGAGCTCCTACGAGCAGTACTTC. The J gene is TRBJ2-7, the V gene TRBV7-8, with TRBD2 identical over 7 bases. Germline assignment: CDR1 SGHVS and CDR2 FQNEAQ. V shed 1 base and J 0 bases; nucleotides not matched to a gene: 9. This CDR3 spans 17 amino acids. The entire variable domain, with the rest obtained from reference TRBV7-8 and TRBJ2-7, is as follows: GAGVSQSPRYKVAKRGQDVALRCDPISGHVSLFWYQQALGQGPEFLTYFQNEAQLDKSGLPSDRFFAERPEGSVSTLKIQRTQQEDSAVYLCASSLGTSARSSYEQYFGPGTRLTVT.